The 9 T cell receptor beta chains given below trace back to one sample, sequenced in a study of human T cells and chemical hapten exposure. From the RACE reads, TCRdb called clonotypes with MiXCR, one entry per CDR3 protein. There are 100,000 or so distinct CDR3 sequences in the sample; less than 40% occur only once, and around 2.8% lies in the top ten. Time point noted: patch test 3, about 24 weeks after DPC sensitization. Specified treatment: therapeutic diphenylcyclopropenone sensitization with weekly scalp DPC. The sequenced sample was whole blood, obtained in connection with sensitization to the hapten diphenylcyclopropenone (DPC). These receptors came from a man aged 35 to 55 with alopecia areata. Some clones in this sample may be carry-over from other donors' samples.

The chain has TRBV3-1 and TRBJ2-7; D unresolved. Trimming pared 0 bases from V and 2 bases from J, leaving 8 bases between. This CDR3 has 14 amino acids. Per the germline V gene, CDR1 is LGHDT and CDR2 is YNNKEL (reference sequence). DNA for the CDR3: TGTGCCAGCAGCCAAGAGGGCCGGCCCTACGAGCAGTACGTC. It codes for CASSQEGRPYEQYV.

This chain uses TRBV6-1 with TRBJ1-5; 9 positions agree with TRBD1. Germline V lookup: CDR1 MNHNS, CDR2 SASEGT. The CDR3 is 14 residues long. V lost 3 bases to trimming and J lost 4 bases; unmatched junction nucleotides: 1. The CDR3: CASSDGQGNQPQHF. The CDR3 DNA sequence: TGTGCCAGCAGTGACGGACAGGGGAATCAGCCCCAGCATTTT.

Only a few counts were recorded for this clonotype. The V and J genes are TRBV5-1 and TRBJ2-5; 7 bases are a match to TRBD2. The CDR3 sequence is 15 residues long. CDR1 is SGHRS, CDR2 YFSETQ, per germline. With 7 bases clipped from V and 4 bases from J, the junction kept 13 bases outside the gene matches. CDR3 amino acids: CASASTAGDRETQYF. CDR3 nucleotide sequence: TGCGCCAGCGCTAGCACGGCGGGAGACAGAGAGACCCAGTACTTC.

Only a few counts were recorded for this clonotype. CDR3 protein: CASSGLAGPQETQYF. For the CDR3, the DNA is TGTGCCAGCAGCGGTTTAGCGGGGCCGCAAGAGACCCAGTACTTC. The chain recombines TRBV7-8 with TRBJ2-5, with 8 bases that match TRBD2. J lost 2 bases, V lost 5 bases, and 7 bases had no gene match. Germline V gene lookup returns CDR1 SGHVS and CDR2 FQNEAQ. The CDR3 runs 15 residues.

DNA of the CDR3: TGCAGCGCCAGGACTAGCGGGAGTGCTTTGGATGAGCAGTTCTTC. As protein: CSARTSGSALDEQFF. The genes are TRBV29-1 and TRBJ2-1, with TRBD2 matching over 13 bases. The V gene end was trimmed by 7 bases and the J gene end by 8 bases; junction bases not matched to a gene: 11. The CDR3 has 15 amino acids. Germline values: CDR1 SQVTM, CDR2 ANQGSEA.

The gene calls are TRBV29-1 and TRBJ2-7; a possible D gene is TRBD2 (6 bases). CDR3 size: 14 residues. V lost 7 bases and J lost 0, with 16 bases in between. Germline CDR1 is SQVTM and CDR2 is ANQGSEA. In DNA, the CDR3 is TGCAGCGCCGGAGGGGACCCCAGCTCCTACGAGCAGTACTTC. This sequence encodes CSAGGDPSSYEQYF.

The chain is built from TRBV20-1 and TRBJ1-1; TRBD1 might be the D (5 bases). The CDR3 has 11 residues. V shed 3 bases and J shed 6 bases, with 8 bases lying between them. Looked up from germline, CDR1 is DFQATT and CDR2 is SNEGSKA (reference sequence). The CDR3 loop is CSASLGAEAFF. For the CDR3, the DNA is TGCAGTGCTAGTCTAGGGGCTGAAGCTTTCTTT.

The rearrangement links TRBV6-2 or TRBV6-3 to TRBJ2-2, with unresolved D. V gave up 4 bases and J gave up 7 bases, with 7 bases separating them. Germline-derived CDR1 and CDR2 are MNHEY and SVGEGT. The CDR3 spans 12 residues. CDR3 sequence (DNA): TGTGCCAGCAGTTTGGCGAACGGGGAGCTGTTTTTT. This sequence encodes CASSLANGELFF.

This clonotype was seen a handful of times. The CDR3 region has the DNA TGTGCCAGCAGTTTAGTAACTAGCGGGAGCCAAGAGACCCAGTACTTC. It translates to CASSLVTSGSQETQYF. The V and J genes are TRBV12-3 or TRBV12-4 and TRBJ2-5; TRBD2 matches 11 bases. J lost 1 base, V lost 1 base, and 2 bases had no gene match. This CDR3 has 16 residues.